The subject of this entry is one T cell receptor (beta chain). Per individual sample, eight separate reactions were used to make cDNA. Following a re-call of the 5' RACE reads, TCRdb has one entry per CDR3 protein and lacks DNA. This sample's clone table lists approximately 400,000 distinct CDR3 sequences. The sample is drawn from a study of monozygotic twins with inflammatory bowel disease. The CDR3 loop spans 12 amino acids. From germline, CDR1 is LNHNV and CDR2 YYDKDF (reference sequence). This receptor was taken from a human donor with ulcerative colitis or Crohn's disease, or a healthy co-twin of an affected twin (not recorded which). The chain has TRBV15 and TRBJ2-2; lacking DNA, the TRBD2 call made by TCRdb goes unchecked. The sequenced sample consisted of blood. CDR3 region: CATSPRVGELFF.